These 10 T cell receptor beta chains were all obtained from the same sample, sequenced in a study of blood T cell repertoires in COVID-19. Clones were sequenced by immunoSEQ multiplex PCR, and TCRdb holds only the in-frame ones, with some missing. The table has fewer than 70,000 clones, around 90% seen once. The specimen was peripheral blood. The receptors were sampled from an elderly woman with active COVID-19.

This chain connects TRBV28 to TRBJ2-1, with 7 bases that match TRBD2. Per germline, CDR1 MDHEN and CDR2 SYDVKM. After removal of 7 bases from V and 2 bases from J, the junction contained 2 bases not matched to a gene. The CDR3 has 13 residues. The CDR3 region has the DNA TGTGCCAGCAAGGGAGGGACCTACAATGAGCAGTTCTTC. This translates into CASKGGTYNEQFF.

This clone was detected only once. The chain links TRBV10-1 to TRBJ2-1, with D possibly TRBD2 on 7 matching bases. The germline gives CDR1 WNHNN, CDR2 SYGVQD (reference sequence). This CDR3 is 14 amino acids long. Trimming pared 11 bases from V and 8 bases from J, leaving 22 bases between. In DNA form, the CDR3 reads TGCGCCTCGACCCTGGGGGGGGCCAGGGATGAGCAGTTCTTC. The encoded protein is CASTLGGARDEQFF.

This clone was counted a few times. The chain has TRBV2 and TRBJ2-5; 9 bases map to TRBD2. With 1 base clipped from V and 6 bases from J, the junction kept 9 bases outside the gene matches. The CDR3 extends over 16 amino acids. Germline V lookup: CDR1 SNHLY, CDR2 FYNNEI. The CDR3 bases are TGTGCCAGCAGTGAAGGCACAGCGGGAGGATGGAAGACCCAGTACTTC. Amino acid sequence: CASSEGTAGGWKTQYF.

The V gene is TRBV18, the J gene TRBJ1-4, with D maybe TRBD1 (5 bases). Germline V lookup: CDR1 KGHSH, CDR2 LQKENI. The CDR3 is 14 amino acids. Trimming left V 3 bases short and J 3 bases short, with 8 bases between. The chain's CDR3 is CASSPRGANEKLFF. CDR3 nucleotides: TGTGCCAGCTCACCGCGGGGGGCTAATGAAAAACTGTTTTTT.

The rearrangement uses TRBV6-5 and TRBJ1-5; D ambiguous. Germline V gene sequence: CDR1 MNHEY, CDR2 SVGAGI. There are 15 residues in the CDR3. The germline V and J ends were trimmed by 0 bases and 1 base, with 7 bases remaining between them. In DNA form, the CDR3 reads TGTGCCAGCAGTTACTCTGAGGGAAGCAATCAGCCCCAGCATTTT. Its translation is CASSYSEGSNQPQHF.

In nucleotides, the CDR3 is TGTGCCAGCAGCCCCCAGACAGGGGGTGAGACCCAGTACTTC. It is translated as CASSPQTGGETQYF. V gene TRBV5-6 combines with J gene TRBJ2-5, with TRBD1 matching over 9 bases. V lost 4 bases and J lost 5; bases outside the gene matches: 6. The CDR3 spans 14 residues. Germline values: CDR1 SGHDT, CDR2 YYEEEE.

This clone was counted once. The V gene is TRBV6-2 or TRBV6-3, the J gene TRBJ2-5; D gene ambiguous. The CDR3 sequence is 14 residues long. In germline, CDR1 is MNHEY, CDR2 SVGEGT. Trimming left V 2 bases short and J 5 bases short, with 12 bases between. The CDR3 here is CASSYNLPRETQYF. The CDR3 DNA is TGTGCCAGCAGTTACAATCTGCCTAGGGAGACCCAGTACTTC.

The chain is built from TRBV27 and TRBJ2-3; 12 nucleotides line up with TRBD2. Germline CDR1 MNHEY, CDR2 SMNVEV (reference sequence). V was pared by 6 bases and J by 6 bases, with 7 bases of the junction left unmatched. The CDR3 is made up of 15 amino acids. The CDR3 region has the DNA TGTGCCAGCAGGGCTAGCGGGGGGGCCCTGGATACGCAGTATTTT. It yields the protein CASRASGGALDTQYF.

As to this clone: Germline is not matched at one junction end, which may reflect a read error. V and J are TRBV11-2 and TRBJ2-7; TRBD1 agrees at 8 bases. Germline loops: CDR1 SGHAT, CDR2 FQNNGV. The CDR3 length is 16 residues. DNA of the CDR3: TGTGCCAGCAGCGTAGACCCGGGACAGGTATCCTACGAGCAGTACTTC. Amino acids: CASSVDPGQVSYEQYF.

V gene TRBV11-3 combines with J gene TRBJ2-5; 11 bases are a match to TRBD2. The V gene end was trimmed by 5 bases and the J gene end by 1 base; junction bases not matched to a gene: 12. Per the germline V gene, CDR1 is SGHNT and CDR2 is YENEEA. There are 18 residues in the CDR3. CDR3 nucleotide sequence: TGTGCCAGCAGCCGGGGACTAGCGGAATTAAGCCTCCAAGAGACCCAGTACTTC. Translation: CASSRGLAELSLQETQYF.